A single sample gave rise to the 28 T cell receptor beta chains below, sequenced in a study of T cell responses to AZD1222 COVID-19 vaccine. The data were produced by immunoSEQ multiplex PCR, yet TCRdb's version contains in-frame clones alone and is incomplete. The sample holds approximately 180,000 clones, roughly 87% seen once. The sample here was peripheral blood, taken on day 0 of AZD1222 vaccination. The receptors were gathered from an adult in good health.

V gene TRBV12-3 or TRBV12-4 combines with J gene TRBJ1-5; D gene uncertain. The CDR3 sequence is 12 residues long. V dropped 3 bases and J dropped 5 bases, with 5 bases sitting between them. The DNA of the CDR3 is TGTGCCAGCAGTTTCTACGATCAGCCCCAGCATTTT. Protein sequence: CASSFYDQPQHF.

The V and J genes are TRBV19 and TRBJ2-7, with a tentative D call TRBD2 (7 bases). This CDR3 has 11 amino acids. Germline V gene lookup returns CDR1 LNHDA and CDR2 SQIVND (reference sequence). Between the trimmed V and J ends, which lost 9 bases and 5 bases, there was a span of 11 bases. CDR3 nucleotide sequence: TGTGCCAGCTGGGGGGGCCACGAGCAGTACTTC. This encodes CASWGGHEQYF.

This sequence joins TRBV2 and TRBJ2-1, with a weak D call TRBD1 (5 bases). The CDR3 length is 15 residues. The V end was cut by 4 bases, the J end by 5 bases, with 15 bases between. Germline V gene lookup returns CDR1 SNHLY and CDR2 FYNNEI. The CDR3: CASSAQGYGNNEQFF. DNA of the CDR3: TGTGCCAGCAGTGCTCAGGGCTACGGCAACAATGAGCAGTTCTTC.

This clone was picked up one time. The J gene is TRBJ2-3, the V gene TRBV29-1; D is perhaps TRBD2 (6 bases). CDR1 SQVTM and CDR2 ANQGSEA come from the germline V gene. Trimming took off 8 bases at V and 3 bases at J, with 15 bases between the two ends. The CDR3 sequence is 13 residues long. CDR3 sequence: CSISAGYTDTQYF. The CDR3 DNA is TGCAGCATCTCCGCGGGGTATACAGATACGCAGTATTTT.

The J gene is TRBJ2-1, the V gene TRBV7-9; 8 bases align to TRBD1. Trimming cost V 6 bases and J 6 bases; bases outside gene matches: 4. The CDR3 is 13 residues long. Germline lookup yields CDR1 SEHNR and CDR2 FQNEAQ (reference sequence). DNA of the CDR3: TGTGCCAGCAGTTTGACAGGGGTCAATGAGCAGTTCTTC. This encodes CASSLTGVNEQFF.

CDR3 sequence reads: CASSPRLGANTEAFF. The DNA of the CDR3 is TGTGCCAGCTCACCACGGCTGGGCGCGAACACTGAAGCTTTCTTT. This sequence joins TRBV18 and TRBJ1-1, with D unresolved. The ends were cut back, 1 base at V and 1 base at J, with 10 bases in the middle. CDR1 and CDR2 from the germline V gene are KGHSH and LQKENI. The CDR3 runs to 15 residues.

The CDR3 here is CASSLGDFRAGDDKNIQYF. The CDR3 DNA reads TGCGCCAGCAGCTTGGGGGACTTTCGGGCGGGAGATGACAAAAACATTCAGTACTTC. The V gene is TRBV5-1, the J gene TRBJ2-4; 7 bases fit TRBD2. Germline lookup yields CDR1 SGHRS and CDR2 YFSETQ. The CDR3 is 19 amino acids. V lost 0 bases and J lost 3; bases outside the gene matches: 15.

The gene calls are TRBV3-1 (or the pseudogene TRBV3-2) and TRBJ2-5, with a possible D match to TRBD2 (5 bases). V was trimmed by 2 bases and J by 0 bases, leaving 10 bases between them. Germline V CDR1 and CDR2: LGHDT, YNNKEL (reference sequence). This CDR3 has 15 amino acids. CDR3 nucleotide sequence: TGTGCCAGCAGCCAACGGTTGCGGGACCAAGAGACCCAGTACTTC. Translating it yields CASSQRLRDQETQYF.

This chain joins TRBV27 and TRBJ2-4; 10 bases align to TRBD1. Germline trimming cut 4 bases from V and 0 bases from J; bases unmatched to any gene: 18. Germline lookup yields CDR1 MNHEY and CDR2 SMNVEV (reference sequence). This CDR3 spans 21 amino acids. CDR3 sequence reads: CASSSGTGANPNLVAKNIQYF. The CDR3 nucleotides read TGTGCCAGCAGTTCGGGGACAGGGGCAAATCCTAATCTTGTAGCCAAAAACATTCAGTACTTC.

The rearrangement links TRBV2 to TRBJ1-2; tentatively, D is TRBD1 (5 bases). Germline loops: CDR1 SNHLY, CDR2 FYNNEI. The CDR3 extends over 14 amino acids. V lost 2 bases and J lost 4, with 11 bases in between. CDR3 coding DNA: TGTGCCAGCAGTGAAAGGGAAAGGGGCTATGGCTACACCTTC. Translated, it gives CASSERERGYGYTF.

The rearrangement links TRBV6-5 to TRBJ1-2; 10 nucleotides agree with TRBD1. J was trimmed by 3 bases and V by 0 bases; bases with no gene match: 1. The CDR3 covers 15 residues. Germline lookup yields CDR1 MNHEY and CDR2 SVGAGI. CDR3 nucleotide sequence: TGTGCCAGCAGTTACTCCGGGACAGGGGACTATGGCTACACCTTC. Amino acid sequence: CASSYSGTGDYGYTF.

The chain couples TRBV9 to TRBJ1-6, with D possibly matching TRBD1 (6 bases). The CDR3 has 15 amino acids. Germline V gene sequence: CDR1 SGDLS, CDR2 YYNGEE. The V gene lost 5 bases and the J gene lost 7 bases, with 16 bases spanning the gap. CDR3 coding DNA: TGTGCCAGCAGTGCAAGGGGGTACGGCAATTCACCCCTCCACTTT. Encoded protein: CASSARGYGNSPLHF. The whole variable domain, filled in from reference TRBV9 and TRBJ1-6, reads DSGVTQTPKHLITATGQRVTLRCSPRSGDLSVYWYQQSLDQGLQFLIQYYNGEERAKGNILERFSAQQFPDLHSELNLSSLELGDSALYFCASSARGYGNSPLHFGNGTRLTVT.

A word on this clone: The sample has other DNA sequences that encode this CDR3 too. The gene calls are TRBV19 and TRBJ2-7, with D perhaps TRBD2 (5 bases). V lost 3 bases and J lost 2, with 8 bases in between. The CDR3 has 13 residues. Germline values: CDR1 LNHDA, CDR2 SQIVND (reference sequence). DNA of the CDR3: TGTGCCAGTAGTATCGCGGGTGCCTACGAGCAGTACTTC. It encodes CASSIAGAYEQYF.

V and J are TRBV3-1 (or the pseudogene TRBV3-2) and TRBJ2-7; D gene unclear. The V end was cut by 0 bases, the J end by 5 bases, with 11 bases between. The CDR3 spans 14 residues. The germline CDR1 and CDR2 sequences are LGHDT and YNNKEL (reference sequence). CDR3 sequence (DNA): TGTGCCAGCAGCCAAGAGGGCAGTACTAACGAGCAGTACTTC. Its protein is CASSQEGSTNEQYF.

This clone came up once. This chain uses TRBV18 with TRBJ1-3; 10 nucleotides line up with TRBD1. Germline V gene data show CDR1 as KGHSH and CDR2 as LQKENI. J was trimmed by 0 bases and V by 4 bases; bases with no gene match: 3. This CDR3 has 16 amino acids. This CDR3 reads CASSRGQGDSGNTIYF. CDR3 nucleotides: TGTGCCAGCTCACGCGGACAGGGGGACTCTGGAAACACCATATATTTT.

The sample holds one count of this clone. The genes are TRBV19 and TRBJ1-1; D is unclear. V dropped 5 bases and J dropped 1 base, with 11 bases sitting between them. From germline, CDR1 is LNHDA and CDR2 SQIVND (reference sequence). The length of the CDR3 is 14 residues. For the CDR3, the DNA is TGTGCCAGTAGTCAGCGGCGGGGGAACACTGAAGCTTTCTTT. It specifies CASSQRRGNTEAFF.

The J gene is TRBJ1-3, the V gene TRBV19; no clear D. This CDR3 spans 17 amino acids. CDR1 is LNHDA, CDR2 SQIVND, per germline (reference sequence). Trimming cost V 3 bases and J 0 bases, with 15 bases left between them. The CDR3 nucleotides read TGTGCCAGTAGTATCGGTTCCTTCGGCAGCTCTGGAAACACCATATATTTT. Translating it yields CASSIGSFGSSGNTIYF.

The chain recombines TRBV27 with TRBJ2-1; D gene uncertain. The ends were cut back, 4 bases at V and 5 bases at J, with 6 bases in the middle. Per the germline V gene, CDR1 is MNHEY and CDR2 is SMNVEV (reference sequence). There are 12 residues in the CDR3. CDR3 nucleotides: TGTGCCAGCAGTTCAGTGAACAATGAGCAGTTCTTC. This encodes CASSSVNNEQFF.

The genes are TRBV19 and TRBJ1-1, with D possibly TRBD1 on 5 matching bases. Germline loops: CDR1 LNHDA, CDR2 SQIVND (reference sequence). CDR3 length equals 15 residues. V was shortened by 3 bases and J by 1 base, with 12 bases between the two germline ends. CDR3 DNA sequence: TGTGCCAGTAGTATTCTTGGGGCTCGGAACACTGAAGCTTTCTTT. The encoded protein is CASSILGARNTEAFF.

The chain joins TRBV28 to TRBJ2-3; 7 bases are a match to TRBD2. With 7 bases clipped from V and 0 bases from J, the junction kept 10 bases outside the gene matches. Germline CDR1 MDHEN, CDR2 SYDVKM. This CDR3 region has 16 residues. This CDR3 is CASTEGLGESTDTQYF. DNA for the CDR3: TGTGCCAGCACCGAAGGACTAGGCGAGAGCACAGATACGCAGTATTTT.

This chain uses TRBV21-1 with TRBJ2-7; the table's D gene call, TRBD1, was not cross checked with the DNA. TRBV21-1 counts as a pseudogene. The CDR3 is 16 residues long. The CDR3 DNA is TGTGCCAGCAGCAAATCCTTGCAGGGGGCCAAATACGAGCAGTACTTC. Its translation is CASSKSLQGAKYEQYF.

The chain joins TRBV6-2 or TRBV6-3 to TRBJ2-3; 12 positions match TRBD2. The CDR3 covers 18 residues. Germline assignment: CDR1 MNHEY and CDR2 SVGEGT. Unmatched junction bases numbered 7, after V lost 2 bases and J lost 1 base. Written as DNA, the CDR3 is TGTGCCAGCAGTTACCTAGCGGGAGGGCCTGCGGGCACAGATACGCAGTATTTT. This gives the protein CASSYLAGGPAGTDTQYF.

The rearrangement uses TRBV5-4 and TRBJ1-1; TRBD1 aligns across 7 bases. The CDR3 is 15 amino acids. The V gene end was trimmed by 0 bases and the J gene end by 4 bases; junction bases not matched to a gene: 6. The germline gives CDR1 SGHNT, CDR2 YYREEE (reference sequence). The CDR3 sequence: CASSLGSGGATEAFF. CDR3 in DNA: TGTGCCAGCAGCTTGGGTTCAGGGGGGGCCACTGAAGCTTTCTTT.

In this sample, this clone turned up a few times. This CDR3 is also generated by other DNA sequences in the sample. This chain joins TRBV3-1 (or the pseudogene TRBV3-2) and TRBJ1-2; D call uncertain. The CDR3 runs 14 residues. Trimming removed 1 base at V and 4 bases at J, with 10 bases between. Germline CDR1 is LGHDT and CDR2 is YNNKEL (reference sequence). The CDR3 region is CASSQATGAYGYTF. The CDR3 nucleotides are TGTGCCAGCAGCCAAGCTACGGGCGCCTATGGCTACACCTTC.

In this sample, this clone turned up once. This chain connects TRBV9 to TRBJ1-6; 11 bases are a match to TRBD1. This CDR3 has 15 residues. Looked up from germline, CDR1 is SGDLS and CDR2 is YYNGEE. V lost 4 bases to trimming and J lost 9 bases; unmatched junction nucleotides: 6. Here the CDR3 reads CASSFGQGAGSPLHF. Here the CDR3 DNA reads TGTGCCAGCAGCTTCGGACAGGGGGCCGGTTCACCCCTCCACTTT.

Only one count was recorded for this clone. The genes are TRBV28 and TRBJ2-7, with D uncertain. The CDR3 is made up of 12 amino acids. Germline values: CDR1 MDHEN, CDR2 SYDVKM. Trimming cost V 7 bases and J 3 bases, with 10 bases left between them. For the CDR3, the DNA is TGTGCCAGCATCCAGGACGGCTACGAGCAGTACTTC. As protein: CASIQDGYEQYF.

V gene TRBV15 combines with J gene TRBJ1-5; unclear D gene. Germline assignment: CDR1 LNHNV and CDR2 YYDKDF (reference sequence). Trimming cost V 5 bases and J 3 bases, with 5 bases left between them. CDR3 size: 12 residues. CDR3 region: CATSLTNQPQHF. The CDR3 bases are TGTGCCACCAGCCTAACCAATCAGCCCCAGCATTTT.

The rearrangement joins TRBV19 to TRBJ1-1; D not resolved. This CDR3 has 15 residues. CDR1 and CDR2 from the germline V gene are LNHDA and SQIVND (reference sequence). V lost 1 base and J lost 1, with 10 bases in between. The CDR3, as DNA: TGTGCCAGTAGTATAGTGGAGGTTCAGAACACTGAAGCTTTCTTT. It is translated as CASSIVEVQNTEAFF.